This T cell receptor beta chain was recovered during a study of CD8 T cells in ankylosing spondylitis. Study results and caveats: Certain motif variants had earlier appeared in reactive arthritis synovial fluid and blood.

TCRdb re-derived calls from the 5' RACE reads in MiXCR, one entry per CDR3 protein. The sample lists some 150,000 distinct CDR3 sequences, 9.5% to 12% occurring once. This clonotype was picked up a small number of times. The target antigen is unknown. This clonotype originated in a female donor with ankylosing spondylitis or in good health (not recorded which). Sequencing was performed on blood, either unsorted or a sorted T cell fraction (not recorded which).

CDR3 sequence reads: CASSQSSRGFQPQHF. The CDR3 nucleotides read TGCGCCAGCAGTCAATCGTCGCGGGGTTTTCAGCCCCAGCATTTT. V usage is TRBV23-1 and J usage is TRBJ1-5; D gene uncertain. TRBV23-1 is labeled an ORF, and its function is uncertain. The germline V and J ends were trimmed by 0 bases and 6 bases, with 12 bases remaining between them. The CDR3 sequence is 15 residues long.